This T cell receptor beta chain was sequenced during a study of vaccination and CD4 T cells after COVID-19. The CDR3 contains 14 residues. V shed 5 bases, J shed 2 bases, and the junction held 5 bases outside the gene matches. Germline V gene sequence: CDR1 SGHAT, CDR2 FQNNGV. Treatment specified: roughly 10-day PBMC culture with coronavirus spike peptide pools or control peptides (ViraFEST assay). As for this clonotype: Its antigen is not identified.

An Oncomine TCR Beta short-read assay was used to sequence the DNA from cultured CD4+ T cells. From the PCR reads, TCRdb called clonotypes with MiXCR, one entry per CDR3 protein. The sample records more than 15,000 distinct CDR3 sequences, about 40% being singletons. Sequencing input: CD4+ T cells from blood, cultured in vitro. The gene calls are TRBV11-2 and TRBJ2-5; 7 positions agree with TRBD2. This receptor was taken from a human donor who had recovered from COVID-19. CDR3 sequence: CASSIGTNQETQYF. The DNA for the CDR3 is TGTGCCAGCAGCATTGGGACTAATCAAGAGACCCAGTACTTC.